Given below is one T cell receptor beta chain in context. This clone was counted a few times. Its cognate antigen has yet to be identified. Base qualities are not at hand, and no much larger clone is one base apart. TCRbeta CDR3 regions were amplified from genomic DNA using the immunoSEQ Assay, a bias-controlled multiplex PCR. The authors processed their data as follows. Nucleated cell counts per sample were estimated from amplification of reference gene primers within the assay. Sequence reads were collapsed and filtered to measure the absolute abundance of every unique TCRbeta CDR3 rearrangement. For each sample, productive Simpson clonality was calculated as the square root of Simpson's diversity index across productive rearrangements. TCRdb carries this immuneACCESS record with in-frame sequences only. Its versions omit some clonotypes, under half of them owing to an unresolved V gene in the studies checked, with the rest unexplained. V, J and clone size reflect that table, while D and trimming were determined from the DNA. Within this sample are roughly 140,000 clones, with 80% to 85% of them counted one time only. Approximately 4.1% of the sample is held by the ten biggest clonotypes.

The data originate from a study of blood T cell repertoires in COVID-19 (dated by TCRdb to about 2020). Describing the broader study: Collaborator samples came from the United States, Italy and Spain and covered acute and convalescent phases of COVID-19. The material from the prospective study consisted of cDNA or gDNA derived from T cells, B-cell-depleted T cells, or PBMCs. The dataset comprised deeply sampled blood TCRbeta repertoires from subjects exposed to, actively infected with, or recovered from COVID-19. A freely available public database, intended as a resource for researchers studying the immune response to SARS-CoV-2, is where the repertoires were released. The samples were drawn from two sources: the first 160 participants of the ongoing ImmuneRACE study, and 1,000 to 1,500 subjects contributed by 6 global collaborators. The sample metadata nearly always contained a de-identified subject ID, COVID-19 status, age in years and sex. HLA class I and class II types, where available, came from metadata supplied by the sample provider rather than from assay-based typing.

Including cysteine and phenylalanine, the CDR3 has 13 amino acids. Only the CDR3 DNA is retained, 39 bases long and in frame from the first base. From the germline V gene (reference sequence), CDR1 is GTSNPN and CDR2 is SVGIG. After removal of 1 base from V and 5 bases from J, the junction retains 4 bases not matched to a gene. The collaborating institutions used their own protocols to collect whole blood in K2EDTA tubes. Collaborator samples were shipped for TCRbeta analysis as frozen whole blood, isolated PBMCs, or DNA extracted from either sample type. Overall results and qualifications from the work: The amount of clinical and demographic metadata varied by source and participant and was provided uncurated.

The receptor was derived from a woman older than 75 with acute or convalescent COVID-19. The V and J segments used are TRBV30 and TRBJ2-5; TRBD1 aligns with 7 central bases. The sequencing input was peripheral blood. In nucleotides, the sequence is TGTGCCTGGAGTGCAGACAGGGCGGAGACCCAGTACTTC. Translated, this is CAWSADRAETQYF.